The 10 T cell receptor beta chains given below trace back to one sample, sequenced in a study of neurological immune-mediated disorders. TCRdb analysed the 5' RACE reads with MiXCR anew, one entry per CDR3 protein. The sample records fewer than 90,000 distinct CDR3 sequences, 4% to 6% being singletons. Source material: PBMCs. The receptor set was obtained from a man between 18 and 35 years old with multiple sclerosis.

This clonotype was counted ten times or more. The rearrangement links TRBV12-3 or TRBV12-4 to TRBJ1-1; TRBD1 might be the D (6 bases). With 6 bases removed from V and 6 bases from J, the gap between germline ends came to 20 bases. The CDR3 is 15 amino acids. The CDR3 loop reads CASSRNRVVVPEAFF. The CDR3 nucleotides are TGTGCCAGCAGCCGAAACAGGGTAGTCGTCCCTGAAGCTTTCTTT.

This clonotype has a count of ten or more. CDR3 sequence reads: CATSAGTSEQYF. CDR3 DNA sequence: TGTGCCACCAGTGCCGGGACTAGTGAGCAGTACTTC. The J gene is TRBJ2-7, the V gene TRBV24-1, with 8 bases aligning to TRBD2. The CDR3 covers 12 residues. V shed 5 bases, J shed 7 bases, and the junction held 3 bases outside the gene matches. CDR1 and CDR2 (germline): KGHDR, SFDVKD.

The CDR3 here is CAARGGNTEAFF. The DNA of the CDR3 is TGTGCCGCCCGGGGGGGGAACACTGAAGCTTTCTTT. The rearrangement uses TRBV7-9 and TRBJ1-1, with D maybe TRBD1 (5 bases). Trimming pared 11 bases from V and 1 base from J, leaving 11 bases between. There are 12 residues in the CDR3. CDR1 and CDR2 (germline): SEHNR, FQNEAQ (reference sequence). Supplemented by reference TRBV7-9 and TRBJ1-1, the full variable domain reads DTGVSQNPRHKITKRGQNVTFRCDPISEHNRLYWYRQTLGQGPEFLTYFQNEAQLEKSRLLSDRFSAERPKGSFSTLEIQRTEQGDSAMYLCAARGGNTEAFFGQGTRLTVV.

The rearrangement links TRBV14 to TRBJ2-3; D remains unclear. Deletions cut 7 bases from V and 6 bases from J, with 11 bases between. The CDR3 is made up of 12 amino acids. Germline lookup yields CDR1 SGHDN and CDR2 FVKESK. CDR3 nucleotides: TGTGCCAGCAATCCAGCGTCCGATACGCAGTATTTT. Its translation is CASNPASDTQYF.

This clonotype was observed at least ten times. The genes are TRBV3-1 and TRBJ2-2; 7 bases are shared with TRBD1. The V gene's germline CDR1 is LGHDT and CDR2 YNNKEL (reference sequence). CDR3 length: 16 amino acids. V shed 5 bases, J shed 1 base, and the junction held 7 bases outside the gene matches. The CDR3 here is CASSGGQRVNTGELFF. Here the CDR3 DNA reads TGTGCCAGCAGCGGGGGACAGAGAGTGAACACCGGGGAGCTGTTTTTT.

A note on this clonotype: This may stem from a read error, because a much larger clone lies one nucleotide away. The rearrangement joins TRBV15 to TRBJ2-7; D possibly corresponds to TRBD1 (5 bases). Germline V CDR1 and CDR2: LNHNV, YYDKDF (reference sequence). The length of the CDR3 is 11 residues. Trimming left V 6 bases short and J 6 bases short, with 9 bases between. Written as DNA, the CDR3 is TGTGCCACCAGAATAAGGGGCGAGCAGTACTTC. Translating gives CATRIRGEQYF.

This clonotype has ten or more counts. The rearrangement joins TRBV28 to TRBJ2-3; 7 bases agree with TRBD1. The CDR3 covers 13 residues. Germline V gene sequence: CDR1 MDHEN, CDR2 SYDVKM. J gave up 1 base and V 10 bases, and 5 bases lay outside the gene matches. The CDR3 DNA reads TGTGCCAACCACGACAGGGGCACAGATACGCAGTATTTT. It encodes CANHDRGTDTQYF.

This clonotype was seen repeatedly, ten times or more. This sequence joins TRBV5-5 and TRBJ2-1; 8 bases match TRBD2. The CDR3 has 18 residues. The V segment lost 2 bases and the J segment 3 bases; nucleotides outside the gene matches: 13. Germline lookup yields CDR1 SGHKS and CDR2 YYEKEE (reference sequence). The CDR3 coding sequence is TGTGCCAGCAGCTTCGAAACCTTACTAGCGGCCAACTACAATGAGCAGTTCTTC. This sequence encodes CASSFETLLAANYNEQFF. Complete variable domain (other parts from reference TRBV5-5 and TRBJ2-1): DAGVTQSPTHLIKTRGQQVTLRCSPISGHKSVSWYQQVLGQGPQFIFQYYEKEERGRGNFPDRFSARQFPNYSSELNVNALLLGDSALYLCASSFETLLAANYNEQFFGPGTRLTVL.

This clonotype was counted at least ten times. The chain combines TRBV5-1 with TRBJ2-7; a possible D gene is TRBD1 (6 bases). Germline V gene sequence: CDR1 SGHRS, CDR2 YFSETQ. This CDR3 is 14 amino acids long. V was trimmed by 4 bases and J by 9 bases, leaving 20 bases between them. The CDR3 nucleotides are TGCGCCAGCAGCCCGGCCGGGACAACTCAGGTGCAGTACTTC. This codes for CASSPAGTTQVQYF.

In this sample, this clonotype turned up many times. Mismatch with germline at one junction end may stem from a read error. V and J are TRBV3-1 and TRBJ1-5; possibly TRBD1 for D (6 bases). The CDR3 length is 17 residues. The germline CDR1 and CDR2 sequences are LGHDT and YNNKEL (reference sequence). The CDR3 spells CASSHIGRGLRNQPQNF. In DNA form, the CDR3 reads TGTGCCAGCAGCCATATCGGGCGGGGGCTGAGGAATCAGCCCCAGAATTTT.